These T cell receptor beta chains were read from a single sample in a study of T cell responses to AZD1222 COVID-19 vaccine. Sequencing was performed with immunoSEQ multiplex PCR; in TCRdb, only in-frame clones are kept and a portion is missing. The sample has about 94,000 clones; almost 90% are singletons. The source material was peripheral blood, sampled on day 0 of AZD1222 vaccination. The receptors were sampled from an adult in good health. The CDR3 runs from the conserved cysteine through the conserved F or W. A D gene is named only where the DNA matches it firmly. The listing skips clone size in some rows; elsewhere it reads once, few, many or a size class.

J gene	D gene	V gene	clone size	CDR3 DNA	CDR3 protein
TRBJ2-2	NA	TRBV7-2	once	TGTGCCAGCAGCCCTTACAGCACCGGGGAGCTGTTTTTT	CASSPYSTGELFF
TRBJ1-2	NA	TRBV18	once	TGTGCCAGCTCACCAAGTAGGCAGGGACACTATGGCTACACCTTC	CASSPSRQGHYGYTF
TRBJ1-2	NA	TRBV7-2	NA	TGTGCCAGCAGCTTATTTGACAGCCCACCTGATGGCTACACCTTC	CASSLFDSPPDGYTF
TRBJ1-4	NA	TRBV9	NA	TGTGCCAGCAGCGTAGGGTCAGGGGATCATGAAAAACTGTTTTTT	CASSVGSGDHEKLFF
TRBJ1-1	NA	TRBV11-2	NA	TGTGCCAGCATCAACCGCAGGACCGGCCTGAACACTGAAGCTTTCTTT	CASINRRTGLNTEAFF
TRBJ2-5	NA	TRBV3-1/TRBV3-2	NA	TGTGCCAGCAGCGCGGGGGAGACCCAGTACTTC	CASSAGETQYF
TRBJ1-2	TRBD1	TRBV9	NA	TGTGCCAGCAGCGTAGTGGGACAGAGTTATGGCTACACCTTC	CASSVVGQSYGYTF
TRBJ2-3	NA	TRBV18	NA	TGTGCCAGCTCACCAGATTACAGCACAGATACGCAGTATTTT	CASSPDYSTDTQYF
TRBJ2-3	NA	TRBV12-3/TRBV12-4	NA	TGTGCCAGCAAAATACTTTTGTCGGATACGCAGTATTTT	CASKILLSDTQYF
TRBJ2-7	NA	TRBV7-6	NA	TGTGCCAGCAGCCCAAACCGTGGGACCTACGAGCAGTACTTC	CASSPNRGTYEQYF
TRBJ2-5	TRBD2	TRBV19	NA	TGTGCCAGTAGCAAGACTAGCGGGGAGGAGACCCAGTACTTC	CASSKTSGEETQYF
TRBJ2-7	TRBD2	TRBV6-2/TRBV6-3	NA	TGTGCCAGCAGTCGCGGGACTAGCGGCTACGAGCAGTACTTC	CASSRGTSGYEQYF
TRBJ1-1	NA	TRBV15	NA	TGTGCCACCAGCCGTATGGGGGTGAACACTGAAGCTTTCTTT	CATSRMGVNTEAFF
TRBJ2-7	TRBD2	TRBV5-4	NA	TGTGCCAGCAGCTTGAATGGAGCGGGGAGCTACGAGCAGTACTTC	CASSLNGAGSYEQYF
TRBJ1-2	TRBD1	TRBV6-2/TRBV6-3	NA	TGTGCCAGCAGCCGAAGAGGACAGGGGTATGGCTACACCTTC	CASSRRGQGYGYTF
TRBJ2-1	TRBD2	TRBV4-2	NA	TGTGCCAGCAGCCAAGATCACGGGGGGGCCGATGAGCAGTTCTTC	CASSQDHGGADEQFF
TRBJ2-3	NA	TRBV7-9	NA	TGTGCCAGCACCTTTATAAGCGGGTCGGAAACGCAGTATTTT	CASTFISGSETQYF
TRBJ2-7	TRBD2	TRBV25-1	NA	TGTGCCAGCAGCCCGCTCCCGGGGGGCGAGCAGTACTTC	CASSPLPGGEQYF
TRBJ1-2	TRBD1	TRBV5-1	NA	TGCGCCAGCAGCTTCGACAGGGGGATAGGGTACTATGGCTACACCTTC	CASSFDRGIGYYGYTF
TRBJ2-1	NA	TRBV24-1	once	TGTGCCCGGACAGACTACAATGAGCAGTTCTTC	CARTDYNEQFF
TRBJ2-6	TRBD2	TRBV27	NA	TGTGCCAGCAATCCCATGGGAGGGAGGGGAACTGGGGCCAACGTCCTGACTTTC	CASNPMGGRGTGANVLTF
TRBJ2-3	TRBD1	TRBV5-1	once	TGCGCCAGCAGCTTGGGGGACAGGGGAATGTCAGATACGCAGTATTTT	CASSLGDRGMSDTQYF
TRBJ1-5	NA	TRBV19	once	TGTGCCAGTAGTTATGAAGGTCTTAGCAATCAGCCCCAGCATTTT	CASSYEGLSNQPQHF
TRBJ2-3	TRBD1	TRBV7-9	NA	TGTGCCAGCAGCTTATGGGGTCGAGGGGGCATAGATACGCAGTATTTT	CASSLWGRGGIDTQYF
TRBJ2-6	NA	TRBV6-1	NA	TGTGCCAGCAGTGATCCCTCTGGGGCCAACGTCCTGACTTTC	CASSDPSGANVLTF
TRBJ1-2	TRBD1	TRBV5-6	NA	TGTGCCAGCAGCTACACAGGACAGGGAACTAACTATGGCTACACCTTC	CASSYTGQGTNYGYTF
TRBJ1-3	NA	TRBV9	NA	TGTGCCAGCAGCGTAGTCGATAGCCTCGGAAACACCATATATTTT	CASSVVDSLGNTIYF
TRBJ1-5	NA	TRBV7-3	NA	TGTGCCAGCAGCTCCTCTGGTGGGAACGCAAGCAATCAGCCCCAGCATTTT	CASSSSGGNASNQPQHF
TRBJ2-7	TRBD1	TRBV3-1/TRBV3-2	NA	TGTGCCAGCAGCCCCTGGACAGGGGGTACCTACGAGCAGTACTTC	CASSPWTGGTYEQYF
TRBJ1-1	TRBD1	TRBV18	once	TGTGCCAGCTCACCTTATGACAGGGGCCAAGGAGAATCGTTCTTT	CASSPYDRGQGESFF
TRBJ2-2	TRBD1	TRBV9	once	TGTGCCAGCAGCGTAGATCTGTCAGGGGGACGGGAGCTGTTTTTT	CASSVDLSGGRELFF
TRBJ2-7	NA	TRBV21-1	NA	TGTGCCAGCAGCAAAGACCGGAAAACCTACGAGCAGTACTTC	CASSKDRKTYEQYF
TRBJ2-3	NA	TRBV5-4	once	TGTGCCAGCAGCATCCCGGGACTCTCTGGAGATACGCAGTATTTT	CASSIPGLSGDTQYF
TRBJ2-7	NA	TRBV11-2	once	TGTGCCAGCTACTCGGGGGGCCACGAGCAGTACTTC	CASYSGGHEQYF
TRBJ2-1	NA	TRBV4-1	NA	TGCGCCAGCAGCCAAGCTTGGTTGGTGGATGAGCAGTTCTTC	CASSQAWLVDEQFF
TRBJ2-1	TRBD1	TRBV18	once	TGTGCCAGCTCACGAGGGGGCGGGTTGGAGAATGAGCAGTTCTTC	CASSRGGGLENEQFF
TRBJ1-6	NA	TRBV5-1	NA	TGCGCCAGCAGCTCGGGACTGGGGGATTCACCCCTCCACTTT	CASSSGLGDSPLHF
TRBJ2-1	NA	TRBV7-9	once	TGTGCCAGCAGCCGCGTTTCGGGGGAATACAATGAGCAGTTCTTC	CASSRVSGEYNEQFF
TRBJ2-3	TRBD2	TRBV5-1	NA	TGCGCCAGCAGCACCGTGGGTAGCGGGGGGCCAGATACGCAGTATTTT	CASSTVGSGGPDTQYF